Listed here is a single TCR beta chain. These data originate in a study of CD8+CD57+ T cells in acquired aplastic anemia. Germline V lookup: CDR1 ENHRY, CDR2 SYGVKD. Between the trimmed V and J ends, which lost 5 bases and 1 base, there was a span of 6 bases. The length of the CDR3 is 13 residues. Profiles of TCR beta VDJ and CDR3 were generated from a genomic DNA template. TCRdb re-analysed the reads in MiXCR, keeping a single row per CDR3 protein. The table shows about 120,000 distinct CDR3 sequences, with 45% to 60% occurring only once. Patients chosen for sequencing had shown CD8+CD57+ cell expansion by flow cytometry.

The sequenced sample was sorted CD4+, CD8+, or CD8+CD57+ T cells (not recorded which) from PBMCs. The gene calls are TRBV10-3 and TRBJ1-5; D is ambiguous. This TCR was sampled from a human donor with aplastic anemia. In nucleotides, the CDR3 is TGTGCCATCAGTACGGAGAGCAATCAGCCCCAGCATTTT. This translates into CAISTESNQPQHF.